This T cell receptor (beta chain) was sequenced for a study of Graves' ophthalmopathy and Graves' hyperthyroidism. The TCR beta CDR3 regions underwent amplification from RNA transcripts. RT-PCR with HTBI primers came first, then second-round multiplex PCR. From the multiplex PCR reads, TCRdb called clonotypes with MiXCR, one entry per CDR3 protein. The table includes over 650,000 distinct CDR3 sequences, 35% to 50% detected once. CDR1 and CDR2 from the germline V gene are KGHDR and SFDVKD. The germline V and J ends were trimmed by 7 bases and 1 base, with 9 bases remaining between them. This CDR3 has 13 amino acids. This clonotype was seen at least ten times.

Sequenced input: peripheral blood. This TCR was recovered from an adult man with Graves' ophthalmopathy. The rearrangement uses TRBV24-1 and TRBJ2-5, with D perhaps TRBD1 or TRBD2 (5 bases each). The chain's CDR3 is CATSRDVQETQYF. The CDR3 region has the DNA TGTGCCACCAGCCGGGACGTCCAAGAGACCCAGTACTTC.